This TCR beta chain was observed in a study of CXCR3-negative and CXCR3-positive naive CD8 T cells. The authors made the TRB cDNA libraries by 5' RACE using UMI labels. TCRdb re-called the 5' RACE reads and shows each CDR3 protein once, DNA omitted. This table lists about 43,000 distinct CDR3 sequences. In germline, CDR1 is MDHEN, CDR2 SYDVKM. The CDR3 is 14 residues long. This TCR was recovered from a human donor in good health. Some clones in this sample may be carry-over from other donors' samples. V and J are TRBV28 and TRBJ1-4. Sequencing input: memory CD8+ T cells from blood. The CDR3 sequence: CASSPLGGEEKLFF. Filled out from reference TRBV28 and TRBJ1-4, the complete variable domain reads DVKVTQSSRYLVKRTGEKVFLECVQDMDHENMFWYRQDPGLGLRLIYFSYDVKMKEKGDIPEGYSVSREKKERFSLILESASTNQTSMYLCASSPLGGEEKLFFGSGTQLSVL.